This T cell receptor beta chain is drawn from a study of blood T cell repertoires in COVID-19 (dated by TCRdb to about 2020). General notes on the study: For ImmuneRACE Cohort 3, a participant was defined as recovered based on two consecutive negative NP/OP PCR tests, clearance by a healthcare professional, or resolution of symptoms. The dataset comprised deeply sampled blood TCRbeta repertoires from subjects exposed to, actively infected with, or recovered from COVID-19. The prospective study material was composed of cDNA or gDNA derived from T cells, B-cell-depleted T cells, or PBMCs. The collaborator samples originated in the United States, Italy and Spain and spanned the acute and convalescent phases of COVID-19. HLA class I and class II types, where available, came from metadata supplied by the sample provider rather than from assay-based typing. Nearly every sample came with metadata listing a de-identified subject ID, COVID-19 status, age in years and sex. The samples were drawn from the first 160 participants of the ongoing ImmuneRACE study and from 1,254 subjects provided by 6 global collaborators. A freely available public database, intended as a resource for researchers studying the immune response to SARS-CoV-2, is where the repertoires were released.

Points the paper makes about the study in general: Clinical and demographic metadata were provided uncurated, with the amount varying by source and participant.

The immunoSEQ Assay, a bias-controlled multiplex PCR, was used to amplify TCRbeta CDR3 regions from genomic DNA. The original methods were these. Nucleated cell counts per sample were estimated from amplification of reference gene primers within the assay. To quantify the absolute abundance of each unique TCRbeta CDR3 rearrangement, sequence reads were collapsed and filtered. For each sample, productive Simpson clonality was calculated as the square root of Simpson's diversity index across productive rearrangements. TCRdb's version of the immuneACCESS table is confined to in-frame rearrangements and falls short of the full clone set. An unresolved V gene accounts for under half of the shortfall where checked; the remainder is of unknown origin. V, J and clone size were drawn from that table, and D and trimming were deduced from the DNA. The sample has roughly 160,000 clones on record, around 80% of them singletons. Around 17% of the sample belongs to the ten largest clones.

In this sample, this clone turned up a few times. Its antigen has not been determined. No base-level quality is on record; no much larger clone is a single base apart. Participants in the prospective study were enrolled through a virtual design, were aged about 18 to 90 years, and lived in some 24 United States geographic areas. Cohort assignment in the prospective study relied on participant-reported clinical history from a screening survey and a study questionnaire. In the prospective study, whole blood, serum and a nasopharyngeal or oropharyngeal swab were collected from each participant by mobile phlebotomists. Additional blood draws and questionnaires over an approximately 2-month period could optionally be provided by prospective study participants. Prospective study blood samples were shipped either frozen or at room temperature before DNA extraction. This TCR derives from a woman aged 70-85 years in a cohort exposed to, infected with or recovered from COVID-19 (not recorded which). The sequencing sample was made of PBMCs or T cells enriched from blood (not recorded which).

The CDR3 in this case is CASSLGRDRGYTF. The base sequence is TGTGCCAGCAGCTTGGGACGGGACAGAGGCTACACCTTC. Recombination joined TRBV11-3 with TRBJ1-2; 7 central bases correspond to TRBD1. From the cysteine through the phenylalanine, the CDR3 covers 13 amino acids. The DNA shown is the 39-base CDR3, in frame from base 1. Taken from the germline V gene, the CDR1 and CDR2 loops are SGHNT and YENEEA. The V end gives up 3 bases and the J end 8 bases, leaving 6 bases in the junction not matched to a gene.